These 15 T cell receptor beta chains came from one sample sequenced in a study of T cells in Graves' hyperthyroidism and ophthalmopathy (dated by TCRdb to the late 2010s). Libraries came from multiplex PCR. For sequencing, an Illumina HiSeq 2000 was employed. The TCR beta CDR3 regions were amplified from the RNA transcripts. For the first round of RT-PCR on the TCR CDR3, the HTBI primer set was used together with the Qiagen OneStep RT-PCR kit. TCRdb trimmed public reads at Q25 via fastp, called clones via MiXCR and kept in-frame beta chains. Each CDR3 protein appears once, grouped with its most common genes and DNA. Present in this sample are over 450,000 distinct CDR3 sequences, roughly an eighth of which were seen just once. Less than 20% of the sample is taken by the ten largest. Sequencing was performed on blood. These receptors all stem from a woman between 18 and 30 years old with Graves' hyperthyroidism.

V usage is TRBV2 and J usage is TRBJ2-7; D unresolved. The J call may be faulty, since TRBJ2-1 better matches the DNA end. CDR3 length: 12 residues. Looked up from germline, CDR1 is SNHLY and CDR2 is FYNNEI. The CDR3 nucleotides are TGTGCCAGCGTCCTCCTAAGCTACGAGCAGTTCTTC. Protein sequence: CASVLLSYEQFF.

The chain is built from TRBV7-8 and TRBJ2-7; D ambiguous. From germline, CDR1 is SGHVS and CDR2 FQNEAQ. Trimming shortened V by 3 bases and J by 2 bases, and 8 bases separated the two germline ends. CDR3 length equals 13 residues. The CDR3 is CASSLRTAYEQYV. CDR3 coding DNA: TGTGCCAGCAGCTTGAGAACTGCCTACGAGCAGTACGTC.

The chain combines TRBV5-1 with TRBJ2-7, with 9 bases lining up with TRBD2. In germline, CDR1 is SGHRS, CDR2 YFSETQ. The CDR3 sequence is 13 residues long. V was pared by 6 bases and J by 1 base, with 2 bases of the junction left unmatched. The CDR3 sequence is CASTSGVSYEQYF. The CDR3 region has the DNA TGCGCCAGCACTAGCGGGGTTTCCTACGAGCAGTACTTC.

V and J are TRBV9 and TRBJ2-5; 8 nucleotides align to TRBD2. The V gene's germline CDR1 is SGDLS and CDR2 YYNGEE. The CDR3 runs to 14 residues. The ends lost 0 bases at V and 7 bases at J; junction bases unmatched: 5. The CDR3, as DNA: TGTGCCAGCAGCGTAGGAGCGGGAGTGTGGACCCAGTACTTC. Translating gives CASSVGAGVWTQYF.

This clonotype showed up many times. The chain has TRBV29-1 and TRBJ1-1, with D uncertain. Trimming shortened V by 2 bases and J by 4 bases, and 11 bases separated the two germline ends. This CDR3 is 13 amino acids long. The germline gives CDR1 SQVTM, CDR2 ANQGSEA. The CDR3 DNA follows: TGCAGCGTTGAATTAGACGTTGGCACTGAAGCTTTCTTT. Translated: CSVELDVGTEAFF.

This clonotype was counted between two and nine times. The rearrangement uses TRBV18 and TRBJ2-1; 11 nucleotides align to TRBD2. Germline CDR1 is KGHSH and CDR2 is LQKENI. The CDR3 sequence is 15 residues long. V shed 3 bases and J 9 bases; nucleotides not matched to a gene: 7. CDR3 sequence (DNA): TGTGCCAGCTCACCGACTAGCGGGAATCAACGTGAGCAGTTCTTC. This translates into CASSPTSGNQREQFF.

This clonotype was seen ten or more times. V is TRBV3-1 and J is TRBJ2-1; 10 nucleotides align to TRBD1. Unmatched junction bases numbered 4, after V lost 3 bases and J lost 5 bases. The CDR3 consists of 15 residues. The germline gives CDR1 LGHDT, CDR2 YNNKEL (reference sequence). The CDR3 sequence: CASSQVGTGDNEQFF. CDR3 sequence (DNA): TGTGCCAGCAGCCAGGTCGGGACAGGGGACAATGAGCAGTTCTTC.

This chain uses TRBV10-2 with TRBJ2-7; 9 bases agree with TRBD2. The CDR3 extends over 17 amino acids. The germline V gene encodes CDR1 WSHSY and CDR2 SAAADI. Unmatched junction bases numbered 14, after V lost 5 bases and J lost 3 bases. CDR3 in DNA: TGCGCCAGCAGTAGCAGGCGGGAGGGCCATCCCATCTACGAGCAGTACTTC. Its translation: CASSSRREGHPIYEQYF.

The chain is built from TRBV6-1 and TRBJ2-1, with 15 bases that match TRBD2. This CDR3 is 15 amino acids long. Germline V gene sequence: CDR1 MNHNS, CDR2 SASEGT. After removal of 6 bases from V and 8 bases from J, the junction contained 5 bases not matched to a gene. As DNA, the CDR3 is TGTGCCAGCAGAGGCGGGACTAGCGGGAGGTATGAGCAGTTCTTC. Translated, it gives CASRGGTSGRYEQFF.

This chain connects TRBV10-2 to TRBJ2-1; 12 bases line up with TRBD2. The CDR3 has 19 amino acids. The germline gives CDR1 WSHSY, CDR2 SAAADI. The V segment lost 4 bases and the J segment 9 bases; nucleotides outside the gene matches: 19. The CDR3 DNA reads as TGCGCCAGCAGTGGGCAGGGGGGCGGCCTAGCGGGGGGGCAGTCTGAGCAGTTCTTC. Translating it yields CASSGQGGGLAGGQSEQFF.

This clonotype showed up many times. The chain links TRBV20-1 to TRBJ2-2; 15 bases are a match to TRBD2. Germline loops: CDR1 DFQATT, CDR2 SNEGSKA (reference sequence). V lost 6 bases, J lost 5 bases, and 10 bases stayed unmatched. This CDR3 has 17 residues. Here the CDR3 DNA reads TGCAGTGCCCTTCCGGGACTAGCGGGAGGATGGACCGGGGAGCTGTTTTTT. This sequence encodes CSALPGLAGGWTGELFF.

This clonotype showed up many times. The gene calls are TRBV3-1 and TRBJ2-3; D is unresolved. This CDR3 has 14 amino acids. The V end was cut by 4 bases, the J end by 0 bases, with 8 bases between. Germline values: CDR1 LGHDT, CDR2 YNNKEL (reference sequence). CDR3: CASSPTLSTDTQYF. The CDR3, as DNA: TGTGCCAGCAGCCCTACTTTAAGCACAGATACGCAGTATTTT.

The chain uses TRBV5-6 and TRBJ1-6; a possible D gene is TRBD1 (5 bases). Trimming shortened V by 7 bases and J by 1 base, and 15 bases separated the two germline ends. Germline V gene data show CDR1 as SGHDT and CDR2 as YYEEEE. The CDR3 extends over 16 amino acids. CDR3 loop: CASGANGRSYNSPLHF. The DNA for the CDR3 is TGTGCCAGCGGGGCCAACGGGCGGTCCTATAATTCACCCCTCCACTTT.

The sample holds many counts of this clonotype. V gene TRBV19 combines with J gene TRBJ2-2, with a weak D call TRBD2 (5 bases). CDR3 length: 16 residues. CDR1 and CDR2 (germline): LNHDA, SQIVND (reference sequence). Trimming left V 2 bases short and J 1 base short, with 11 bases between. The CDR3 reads CASSISSGLNTGELFF. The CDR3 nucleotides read TGTGCCAGTAGTATATCGAGCGGACTGAACACCGGGGAGCTGTTTTTT.

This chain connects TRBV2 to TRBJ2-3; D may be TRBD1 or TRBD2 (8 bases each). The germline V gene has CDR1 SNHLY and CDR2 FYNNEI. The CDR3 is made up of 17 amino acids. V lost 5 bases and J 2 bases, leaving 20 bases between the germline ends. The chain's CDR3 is CASSLRGREEDTDTQYF. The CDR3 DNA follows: TGTGCCAGCAGTCTCAGGGGGCGGGAGGAAGACACAGATACGCAGTATTTT.